This is a list of T cell receptor beta chains from one sample in a study of tumor-infiltrating lymphocytes in primary liver carcinoma. TCRdb independently ran MiXCR on the multiplex PCR reads; one entry per CDR3 protein. Here the sample spans about 310,000 distinct CDR3 sequences, 50% to 75% being singletons. Sequencing was done on a sample of peripheral blood. These receptors originate from a woman aged 25 to 39 with primary liver carcinoma and hepatitis B virus infection. Each CDR3 is given with its conserved first and last residue. D genes are given only for firm matches. Not every row has a clone size; where given, it reads once, few, many or a size class.

D	size	V	J	CDR3	DNA
NA	once	TRBV4-1	TRBJ2-1	CASSQDSPLSASADGEQFF	TGCGCCAGCAGCCAGGATTCCCCCCTGTCGGCTAGCGCCGACGGCGAGCAGTTCTTC
NA	NA	TRBV11-2	TRBJ2-2	CASSITALNTWVLFF	TGTGCCAGCAGCATTACAGCTTTGAACACCTGGGTGCTGTTTTTT
NA	NA	TRBV7-9	TRBJ1-1	CASSSSGTYTEAFF	TGTGCCAGCAGCTCATCCGGGACCTACACTGAAGCTTTCTTT
TRBD2	many	TRBV5-7	TRBJ2-1	CASPSGRTEQFF	TGTGCCAGCCCCAGCGGGAGAACCGAGCAGTTCTTC
NA	NA	TRBV6-2/TRBV6-3	TRBJ2-2	CASSWSRLNTWELFF	TGTGCCAGCAGCTGGTCGAGACTAAACACCTGGGAGCTGTTTTTT
TRBD1	NA	TRBV28	TRBJ2-7	CASSQGQEAIEQYF	TGTGCCAGCAGTCAGGGACAGGAGGCGATCGAGCAGTACTTC
TRBD2	once	TRBV28	TRBJ2-7	CASGRAFSYEQYF	TGTGCCAGCGGGAGGGCTTTCTCCTACGAGCAGTACTTC
TRBD1	NA	TRBV6-1	TRBJ2-2	CASCRTGINTGELFF	TGTGCCAGCTGCCGGACAGGGATAAACACCGGGGAGCTGTTTTTT
NA	many	TRBV30	TRBJ2-2	CAWRDWDGGELFF	TGTGCCTGGAGGGACTGGGACGGCGGGGAGCTGTTTTTT
NA	NA	TRBV19	TRBJ2-2	CASIGEVNTGELFF	TGTGCCAGTATTGGGGAGGTAAACACCGGGGAGCTGTTTTTT
TRBD2	many	TRBV7-8	TRBJ2-1	CASSWGTSGAYEQFF	TGTGCCAGCAGTTGGGGGACTAGCGGGGCGTATGAGCAGTTCTTC
NA	NA	TRBV28	TRBJ2-5	CASSDPLGFLNRGGHGETQYF	TGTGCCAGCTCCGACCCTCTTGGGTTCTTAAATCGAGGGGGGCATGGAGAGACCCAGTACTTC
TRBD2	few	TRBV4-1	TRBJ2-7	CASSHSTSRSHEQYF	TGCGCCAGCAGCCACTCGACTAGCAGGAGCCACGAGCAGTACTTC
NA	NA	TRBV10-3	TRBJ1-3	CAIRAAPSGNTIYF	TGTGCCATCAGGGCAGCGCCTTCTGGAAACACCATATATTTT
NA	NA	TRBV11-2	TRBJ2-1	CASSLDPRDIGQFF	TGTGCCAGCAGCTTAGATCCGAGGGATATTGGGCAGTTCTTC
NA	few	TRBV25-1	TRBJ2-7	CASSDSVLYEQYF	TGTGCCAGCAGTGACTCGGTCCTATACGAGCAGTACTTC
NA	many	TRBV6-6	TRBJ2-5	CASRQLETQYF	TGTGCCAGCCGTCAACTGGAGACCCAGTACTTC
TRBD1	few	TRBV7-9	TRBJ2-1	CASRDRGAHEQFF	TGTGCCAGCAGAGACAGGGGGGCCCATGAGCAGTTCTTC
TRBD2	few	TRBV5-6	TRBJ2-1	CASSLPYLAGSSYNEQFF	TGTGCCAGCAGCCTTCCATACCTAGCGGGGAGCTCCTACAATGAGCAGTTCTTC
NA	many	TRBV12-3/TRBV12-4	TRBJ1-2	CASSLRERGYTF	TGTGCCAGCAGTTTAAGGGAGCGGGGCTACACCTTC
NA	NA	TRBV20-1	TRBJ2-5	CNARDRTAGMTRYF	TGCAATGCTAGAGATCGGACGGCCGGAATGACCCGGTACTTC
NA	NA	TRBV5-6	TRBJ2-2	CTSSFFRVVGTGELFF	TGTACCAGCAGCTTCTTTCGGGTGGTCGGCACCGGGGAGCTGTTTTTT
NA	many	TRBV29-1	TRBJ2-1	CSGWQGHEQFF	TGCAGCGGTTGGCAGGGGCATGAGCAGTTCTTC
NA	once	TRBV6-5	TRBJ1-1	CASSVGRRAKAFF	TGTGCCAGCAGTGTTGGTCGGCGCGCTAAAGCTTTCTTT
TRBD2	NA	TRBV11-2	TRBJ2-1	CASSLGSREGPVSSEQFF	TGTGCCAGCAGCTTGGGTTCGCGGGAGGGCCCGGTGAGTAGTGAGCAGTTCTTC
NA	few	TRBV28	TRBJ1-5	CASRSGMAAGNQPQHF	TGTGCCAGCAGGTCAGGAATGGCGGCCGGCAATCAGCCCCAGCATTTT
NA	NA	TRBV29-1	TRBJ2-7	CSAKQSSYGQYF	TGCAGCGCAAAACAGAGCTCCTACGGGCAGTACTTC
NA	NA	TRBV28	TRBJ2-7	CARGIPCSYEQYF	TGTGCCAGAGGCATTCCCTGCTCCTACGAGCAGTACTTC
NA	NA	TRBV11-2	TRBJ2-1	CASSLEQGRSYEQFF	TGTGCCAGCAGCCTCGAACAGGGCCGTTCCTACGAGCAGTTCTTC
NA	many	TRBV4-1	TRBJ1-5	CASSQEGRGRNQPQHF	TGCGCCAGCAGCCAAGAGGGGAGAGGGCGGAATCAGCCCCAGCATTTT
TRBD1	NA	TRBV4-1	TRBJ2-7	CAGSQVGTGGHEQYF	TGCGCCGGCAGCCAAGTGGGGACAGGGGGCCACGAGCAATACTTC
NA	NA	TRBV6-1	TRBJ2-6	CASSEAGLRRSGANVLTF	TGTGCCAGCAGTGAGGCAGGTCTGAGGCGCTCTGGGGCCAACGTCCTGACTTTC
TRBD2	few	TRBV4-2	TRBJ2-1	CASSQRVRSGRAGSYNEQFF	TGTGCCAGCAGCCAAAGGGTTCGCAGCGGGAGGGCCGGCTCCTACAATGAGCAGTTCTTC
NA	NA	TRBV6-5	TRBJ2-7	CVSSYRMQGSEQYF	TGTGTCAGCAGTTACAGGATGCAGGGATCCGAGCAGTACTTC
NA	many	TRBV4-2	TRBJ1-2	CASSQEVQGYYGYTF	TGTGCCAGCAGCCAAGAGGTGCAGGGGTACTATGGCTACACCTTC
NA	NA	TRBV29-1	TRBJ2-7	CSDEDATGPYEQYF	TGCAGCGATGAAGACGCGACAGGCCCCTACGAGCAGTACTTC
TRBD1	NA	TRBV6-2/TRBV6-3	TRBJ1-1	CASSRYGQGTNAEAFF	TGTGCCAGCAGTAGATACGGACAGGGAACGAACGCTGAAGCCTTCTTC
NA	NA	TRBV23-1	TRBJ2-1	CASSQNQQLNEQFF	TGCGCCAGCAGTCAGAACCAGCAGCTCAATGAGCAGTTCTTC
TRBD2	few	TRBV7-8	TRBJ2-1	CASSHPLSGSANEQFF	TGTGCCAGCAGCCACCCCCTTAGCGGGAGCGCCAATGAGCAGTTCTTC
NA	NA	TRBV29-1	TRBJ1-4	CSVEFWDHQEKLFF	TGCAGCGTTGAATTCTGGGACCACCAGGAAAAACTGTTTTTT
NA	NA	TRBV12-3/TRBV12-4	TRBJ2-1	CASSFFGGIGNEQFF	TGTGCCAGCAGTTTTTTTGGGGGTATCGGCAATGAGCAGTTCTTC
NA	many	TRBV6-5	TRBJ2-7	CASSYSWTETYEQYF	TGTGCCAGCAGTTACTCTTGGACAGAGACCTACGAGCAGTACTTC
TRBD1	NA	TRBV28	TRBJ2-7	CASIPGQGHRFYF	TGTGCCAGCATCCCGGGACAGGGCCACCGCTTCTACTTC
NA	NA	TRBV4-3	TRBJ2-2	CASSLMNTGELFF	TGCGCCAGCAGCTTGATGAACACCGGGGAGCTGTTTTTT
NA	NA	TRBV7-9	TRBJ2-7	CASSSQGPEQYF	TGTGCCAGCAGCTCGCAGGGGCCCGAGCAGTACTTC
TRBD2	NA	TRBV13	TRBJ2-5	CASSTGTSGSTGTQYF	TGTGCCAGCAGCACCGGGACTAGCGGGTCCACAGGGACCCAGTACTTC
NA	NA	TRBV11-1	TRBJ2-1	CTSSLLTGAHNEQFF	TGTACCAGCAGCTTACTAACGGGAGCCCACAATGAGCAGTTCTTC
NA	few	TRBV6-1	TRBJ2-3	CASRETGGSTDTQYF	TGTGCCAGCAGAGAGACTGGCGGAAGCACAGATACGCAGTATTTT
TRBD2	NA	TRBV12-3/TRBV12-4	TRBJ2-7	CASSAKWGLAGHDQYF	TGTGCCAGCAGTGCGAAGTGGGGACTAGCGGGACACGACCAATACTTC
TRBD1	few	TRBV12-5	TRBJ2-1	CASGLATGWYNEQFF	TGTGCTAGTGGTTTGGCGACAGGGTGGTACAATGAGCAGTTCTTC
NA	many	TRBV11-2	TRBJ2-1	CASSLGGYLSYNEQFF	TGTGCCAGCAGCTTAGGAGGGTACCTCTCCTACAATGAGCAGTTCTTC
TRBD1	NA	TRBV29-1	TRBJ1-1	CIVLQGNIEAFF	TGCATCGTCTTACAGGGGAACATTGAAGCTTTCTTT
NA	few	TRBV6-2/TRBV6-3	TRBJ2-4	CASNNQGGNIQYF	TGTGCCAGCAATAACCAGGGGGGAAACATTCAGTACTTC
NA	few	TRBV6-1	TRBJ2-1	CASSEAGLGNEQFF	TGTGCCAGCAGTGAAGCGGGGCTTGGCAATGAGCAGTTCTTC
TRBD2	NA	TRBV5-6	TRBJ2-1	CASTRGSGEQFF	TGTGCCAGCACGCGGGGGTCTGGTGAGCAGTTCTTC
NA	few	TRBV6-6	TRBJ2-1	CASRQNNEQFF	TGTGCCAGCAGACAAAACAATGAGCAGTTCTTC